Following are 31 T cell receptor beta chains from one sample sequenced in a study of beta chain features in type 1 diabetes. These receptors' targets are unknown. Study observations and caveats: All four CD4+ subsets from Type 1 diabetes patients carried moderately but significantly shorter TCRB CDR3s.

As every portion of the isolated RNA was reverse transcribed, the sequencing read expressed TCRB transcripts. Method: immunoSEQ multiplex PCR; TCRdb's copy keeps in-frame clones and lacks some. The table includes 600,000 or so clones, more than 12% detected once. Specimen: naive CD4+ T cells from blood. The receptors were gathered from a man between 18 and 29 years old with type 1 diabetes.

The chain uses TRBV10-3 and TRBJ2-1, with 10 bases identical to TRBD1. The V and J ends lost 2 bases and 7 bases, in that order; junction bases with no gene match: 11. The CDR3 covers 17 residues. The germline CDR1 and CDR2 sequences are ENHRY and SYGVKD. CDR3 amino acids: CAISEPPGQGSTNEQFF. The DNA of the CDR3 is TGTGCCATCAGTGAGCCCCCGGGACAGGGGTCTACAAATGAGCAGTTCTTC.

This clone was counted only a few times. Written as DNA, the CDR3 is TGTGCCAGCAGCCACGACGAGAACACTGAAGCTTTCTTT. Protein product: CASSHDENTEAFF. V and J are TRBV5-6 and TRBJ1-1; no reliable D call. V was cut by 4 bases and J by 1 base, with 8 bases left in between. The CDR3 has 13 amino acids. The germline CDR1 and CDR2 sequences are SGHDT and YYEEEE.

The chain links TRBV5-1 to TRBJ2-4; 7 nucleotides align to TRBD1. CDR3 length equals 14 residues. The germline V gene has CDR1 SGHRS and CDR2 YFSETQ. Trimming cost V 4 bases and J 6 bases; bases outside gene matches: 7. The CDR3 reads CASSQRDSPNIQYF. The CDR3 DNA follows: TGCGCCAGCAGCCAGAGGGACAGCCCAAACATTCAGTACTTC.

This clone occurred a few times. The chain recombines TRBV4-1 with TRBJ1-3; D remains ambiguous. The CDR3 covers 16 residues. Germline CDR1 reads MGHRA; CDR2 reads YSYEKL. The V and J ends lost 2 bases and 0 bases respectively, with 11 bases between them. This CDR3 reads CASSQPGRSSGNTIYF. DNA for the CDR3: TGCGCCAGCAGCCAACCAGGACGGTCCTCTGGAAACACCATATATTTT.

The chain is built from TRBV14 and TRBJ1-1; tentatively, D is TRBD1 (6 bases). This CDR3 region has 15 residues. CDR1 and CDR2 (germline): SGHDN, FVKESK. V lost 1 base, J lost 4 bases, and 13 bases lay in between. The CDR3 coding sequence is TGTGCCAGCAGCCAAGGTCGGGGGCTCGGCACTGAAGCTTTCTTT. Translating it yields CASSQGRGLGTEAFF. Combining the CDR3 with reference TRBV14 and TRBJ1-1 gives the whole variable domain EAGVTQFPSHSVIEKGQTVTLRCDPISGHDNLYWYRRVMGKEIKFLLHFVKESKQDESGMPNNRFLAERTGGTYSTLKVQPAELEDSGVYFCASSQGRGLGTEAFFGQGTRLTVV.

Here the CDR3 DNA reads TGCAGCGTTGAGGGACAGGGGGAATCCTACAATGAGCAGTTCTTC. Its protein is CSVEGQGESYNEQFF. The chain recombines TRBV29-1 with TRBJ2-1; the match to TRBD1 covers 11 bases. J was trimmed by 1 base and V by 3 bases; bases with no gene match: 2. This CDR3 has 15 amino acids. Germline CDR1 and CDR2: SQVTM and ANQGSEA.

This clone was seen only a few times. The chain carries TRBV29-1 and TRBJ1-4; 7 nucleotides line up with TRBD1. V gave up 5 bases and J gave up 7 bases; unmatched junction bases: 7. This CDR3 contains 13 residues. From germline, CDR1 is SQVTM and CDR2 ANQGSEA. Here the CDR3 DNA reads TGCAGCGTTATGAGGGGGCAAGGTGAAAAACTGTTTTTT. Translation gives CSVMRGQGEKLFF. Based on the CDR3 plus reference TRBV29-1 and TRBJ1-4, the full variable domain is SAVISQKPSRDICQRGTSLTIQCQVDSQVTMMFWYRQQPGQSLTLIATANQGSEATYESGFVIDKFPISRPNLTFSTLTVSNMSPEDSSIYLCSVMRGQGEKLFFGSGTQLSVL.

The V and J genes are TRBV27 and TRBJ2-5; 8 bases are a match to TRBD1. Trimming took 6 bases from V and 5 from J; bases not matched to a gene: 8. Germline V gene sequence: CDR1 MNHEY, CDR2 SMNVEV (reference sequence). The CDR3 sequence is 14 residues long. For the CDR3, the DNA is TGTGCCAGCAGCCCCCATAACAGGGGGGAGACCCAGTACTTC. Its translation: CASSPHNRGETQYF.

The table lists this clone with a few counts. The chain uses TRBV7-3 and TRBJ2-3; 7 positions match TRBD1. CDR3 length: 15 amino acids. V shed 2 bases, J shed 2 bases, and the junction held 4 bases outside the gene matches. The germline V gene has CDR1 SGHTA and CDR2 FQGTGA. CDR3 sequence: CASSLQGQTTDTQYF. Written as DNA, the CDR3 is TGTGCCAGCAGCTTACAGGGACAGACCACAGATACGCAGTATTTT.

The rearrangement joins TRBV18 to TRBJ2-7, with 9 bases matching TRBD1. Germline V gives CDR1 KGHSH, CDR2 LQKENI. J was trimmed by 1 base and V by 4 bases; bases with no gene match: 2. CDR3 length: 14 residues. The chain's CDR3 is CASSRGTGSYEQYF. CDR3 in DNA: TGTGCCAGCTCACGGGGGACAGGGTCCTACGAGCAGTACTTC. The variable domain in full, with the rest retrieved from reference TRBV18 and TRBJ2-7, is NAGVMQNPRHLVRRRGQEARLRCSPMKGHSHVYWYRQLPEEGLKFMVYLQKENIIDESGMPKERFSAEFPKEGPSILRIQQVVRGDSAAYFCASSRGTGSYEQYFGPGTRLTVT.

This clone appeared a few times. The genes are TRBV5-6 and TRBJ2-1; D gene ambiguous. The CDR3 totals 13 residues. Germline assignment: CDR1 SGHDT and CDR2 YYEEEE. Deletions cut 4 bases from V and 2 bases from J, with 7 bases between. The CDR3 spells CASSAQAYNEQFF. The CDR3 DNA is TGTGCCAGCAGCGCGCAGGCCTACAATGAGCAGTTCTTC.

The CDR3 loop is CASSPTGVGYTF. The CDR3 DNA reads TGTGCCAGCAGCCCGACAGGGGTTGGCTACACCTTC. The genes are TRBV5-4 and TRBJ1-2; 8 bases match TRBD1. Losses at the gene ends were 4 bases for V and 7 bases for J; bases not matched to a gene: 3. The CDR3 has 12 residues. From germline, CDR1 is SGHNT and CDR2 YYREEE (reference sequence).

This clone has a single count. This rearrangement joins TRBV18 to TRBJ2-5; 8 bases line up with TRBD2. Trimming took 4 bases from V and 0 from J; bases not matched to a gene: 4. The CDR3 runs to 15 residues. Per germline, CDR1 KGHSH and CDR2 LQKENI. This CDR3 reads CASSRSGSHQETQYF. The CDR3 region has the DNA TGTGCCAGCTCACGGAGCGGGAGCCACCAAGAGACCCAGTACTTC.

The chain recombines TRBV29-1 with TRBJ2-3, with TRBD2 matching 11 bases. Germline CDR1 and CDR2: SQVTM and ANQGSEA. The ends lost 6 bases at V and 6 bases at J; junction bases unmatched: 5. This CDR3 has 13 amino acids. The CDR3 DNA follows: TGCAGCGTAGGACTAGCGGGTCAGGATACGCAGTATTTT. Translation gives CSVGLAGQDTQYF.

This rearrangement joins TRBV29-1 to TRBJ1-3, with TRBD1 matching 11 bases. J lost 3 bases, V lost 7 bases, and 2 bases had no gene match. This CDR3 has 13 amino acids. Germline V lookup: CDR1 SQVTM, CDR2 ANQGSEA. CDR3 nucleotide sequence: TGCAGCGGGACAGGGGGCGGTGGAAACACCATATATTTT. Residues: CSGTGGGGNTIYF.

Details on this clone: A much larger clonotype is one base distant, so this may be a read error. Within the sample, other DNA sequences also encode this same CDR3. The CDR3 coding sequence is TGTGCCAGCAGCTTGGGAGAGACCCAGTACTTC. This encodes CASSLGETQYF. The chain combines TRBV11-3 with TRBJ2-5; D gene uncertain. The germline CDR1 and CDR2 sequences are SGHNT and YENEEA. Trimming pared 3 bases from V and 4 bases from J, leaving 3 bases between. There are 11 residues in the CDR3.

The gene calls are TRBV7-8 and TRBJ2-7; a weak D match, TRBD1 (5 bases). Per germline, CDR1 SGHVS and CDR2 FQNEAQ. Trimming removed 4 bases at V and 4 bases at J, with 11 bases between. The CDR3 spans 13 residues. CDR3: CASSSGSYYEQYF. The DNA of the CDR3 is TGTGCCAGCAGCTCAGGGTCTTATTACGAGCAGTACTTC.

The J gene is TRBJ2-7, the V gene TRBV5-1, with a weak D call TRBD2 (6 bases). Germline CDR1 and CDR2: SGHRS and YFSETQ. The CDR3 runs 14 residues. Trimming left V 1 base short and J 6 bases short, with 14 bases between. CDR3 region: CASSLRGSSGEQYF. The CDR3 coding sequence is TGCGCCAGCAGCTTGCGGGGGTCCTCCGGCGAGCAGTACTTC. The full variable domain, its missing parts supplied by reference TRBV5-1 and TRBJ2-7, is KAGVTQTPRYLIKTRGQQVTLSCSPISGHRSVSWYQQTPGQGLQFLFEYFSETQRNKGNFPGRFSGRQFSNSRSEMNVSTLELGDSALYLCASSLRGSSGEQYFGPGTRLTVT.

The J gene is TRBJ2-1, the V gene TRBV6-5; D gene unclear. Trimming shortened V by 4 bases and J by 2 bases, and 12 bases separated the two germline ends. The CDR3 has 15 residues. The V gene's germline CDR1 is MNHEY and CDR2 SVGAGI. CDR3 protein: CASSLGRVPYNEQFF. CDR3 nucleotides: TGTGCCAGCAGTTTAGGAAGGGTCCCCTACAATGAGCAGTTCTTC.

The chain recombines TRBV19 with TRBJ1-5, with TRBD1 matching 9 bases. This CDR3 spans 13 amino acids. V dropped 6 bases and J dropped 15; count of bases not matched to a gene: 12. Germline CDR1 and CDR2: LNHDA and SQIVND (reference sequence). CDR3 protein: CASRGDREVGRHF. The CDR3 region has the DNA TGTGCCAGTAGGGGGGACAGGGAAGTCGGACGGCATTTT.

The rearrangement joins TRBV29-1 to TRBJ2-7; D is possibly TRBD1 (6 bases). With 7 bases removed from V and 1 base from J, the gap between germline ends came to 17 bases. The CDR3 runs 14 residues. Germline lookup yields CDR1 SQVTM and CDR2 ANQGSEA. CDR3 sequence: CSGTTGKGSYEQYF. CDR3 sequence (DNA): TGCAGCGGGACAACAGGGAAGGGATCCTACGAGCAGTACTTC.

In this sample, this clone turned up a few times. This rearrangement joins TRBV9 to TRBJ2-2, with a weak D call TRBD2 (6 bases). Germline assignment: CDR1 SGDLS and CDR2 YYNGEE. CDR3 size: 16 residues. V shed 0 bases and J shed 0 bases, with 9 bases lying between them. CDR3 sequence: CASSVGGGTNTGELFF. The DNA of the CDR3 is TGTGCCAGCAGCGTAGGTGGAGGGACGAACACCGGGGAGCTGTTTTTT.

The CDR3 protein is CASSLVAGINNEQFF. The CDR3 nucleotides are TGTGCCAGCAGCTTAGTCGCGGGGATCAACAATGAGCAGTTCTTC. V and J are TRBV11-2 and TRBJ2-1; maybe TRBD2 (6 bases). Deletions cut 1 base from V and 5 bases from J, with 12 bases between. The CDR3 spans 15 residues. The germline V gene encodes CDR1 SGHAT and CDR2 FQNNGV.

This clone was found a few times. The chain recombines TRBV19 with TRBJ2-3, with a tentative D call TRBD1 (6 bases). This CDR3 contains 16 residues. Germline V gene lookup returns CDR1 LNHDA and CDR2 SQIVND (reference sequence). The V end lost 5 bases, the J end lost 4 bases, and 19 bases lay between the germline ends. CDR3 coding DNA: TGTGCCAGTAGTGCTGACAGACATGGGGGCGCAGATACGCAGTATTTT. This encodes CASSADRHGGADTQYF. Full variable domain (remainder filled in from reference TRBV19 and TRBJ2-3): DGGITQSPKYLFRKEGQNVTLSCEQNLNHDAMYWYRQDPGQGLRLIYYSQIVNDFQKGDIAEGYSVSREKKESFPLTVTSAQKNPTAFYLCASSADRHGGADTQYFGPGTRLTVL.

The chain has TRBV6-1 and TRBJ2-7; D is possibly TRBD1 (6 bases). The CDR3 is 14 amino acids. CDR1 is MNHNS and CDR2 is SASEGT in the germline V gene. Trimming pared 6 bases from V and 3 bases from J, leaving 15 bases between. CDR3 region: CASRGRGTNYEQYF. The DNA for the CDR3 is TGTGCCAGCAGGGGAAGGGGGACCAACTACGAGCAGTACTTC.

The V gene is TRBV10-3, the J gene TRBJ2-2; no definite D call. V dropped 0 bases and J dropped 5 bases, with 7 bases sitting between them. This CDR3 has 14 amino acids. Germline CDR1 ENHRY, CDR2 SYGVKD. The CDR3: CAISESGYTGELFF. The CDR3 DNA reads TGTGCCATCAGTGAGTCAGGTTATACCGGGGAGCTGTTTTTT.

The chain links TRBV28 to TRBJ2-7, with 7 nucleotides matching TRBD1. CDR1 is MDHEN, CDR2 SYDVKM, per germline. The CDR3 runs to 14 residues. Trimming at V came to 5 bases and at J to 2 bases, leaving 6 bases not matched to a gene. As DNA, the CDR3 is TGTGCCAGCAGTCCCCCACAGGGGACCTACGAGCAGTACTTC. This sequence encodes CASSPPQGTYEQYF.

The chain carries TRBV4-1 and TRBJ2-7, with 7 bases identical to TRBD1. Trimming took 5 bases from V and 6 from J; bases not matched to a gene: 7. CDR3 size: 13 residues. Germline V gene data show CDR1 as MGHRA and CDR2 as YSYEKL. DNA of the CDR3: TGCGCCAGCAGCACAGGGGCTACAGGCGAGCAGTACTTC. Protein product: CASSTGATGEQYF.

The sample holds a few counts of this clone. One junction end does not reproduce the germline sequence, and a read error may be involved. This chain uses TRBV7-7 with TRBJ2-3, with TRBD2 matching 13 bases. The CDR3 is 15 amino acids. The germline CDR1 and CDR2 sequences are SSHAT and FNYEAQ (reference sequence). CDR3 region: CASSSGLAGPDTQYF. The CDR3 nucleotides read TGTGCTAGCAGCTCGGGACTAGCGGGGCCAGATACGCAGTATTTT.

CDR3 DNA: TGCGCCAGCAGCCATCCTCCAGGGGCCACCTACGAGCAGTACTTC. Translation: CASSHPPGATYEQYF. The chain carries TRBV4-1 and TRBJ2-7; D may be TRBD1 (6 bases). Trimming shortened V by 3 bases and J by 2 bases, and 14 bases separated the two germline ends. Germline V lookup: CDR1 MGHRA, CDR2 YSYEKL. The CDR3 is 15 amino acids.

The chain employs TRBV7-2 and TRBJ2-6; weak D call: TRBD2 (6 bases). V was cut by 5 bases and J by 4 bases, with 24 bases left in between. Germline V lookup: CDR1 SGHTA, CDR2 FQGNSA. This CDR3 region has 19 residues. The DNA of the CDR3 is TGTGCCAGCAGCCGAGGGCACGGACGGGAGCCGGACGGGGCCAACGTCCTGACTTTC. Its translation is CASSRGHGREPDGANVLTF. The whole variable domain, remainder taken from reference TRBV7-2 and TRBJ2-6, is GAGVSQSPSNKVTEKGKDVELRCDPISGHTALYWYRQSLGQGLEFLIYFQGNSAPDKSGLPSDRFSAERTGGSVSTLTIQRTQQEDSAVYLCASSRGHGREPDGANVLTFGAGSRLTVL.